What follows are 13 T cell receptor delta chains derived from one specimen sequenced in a study of gamma-delta T cells after stem cell transplantation listed by TCRdb under 2016. The library was prepared using RT-PCR. TCRdb shows the sequencer as Illumina MiSeq. The public reads were reprocessed by TCRdb using CATT, and rows of matching DNA were later combined. The sample table holds over 3,000 delta-chain clones, of which approximately 2% were seen once. The top ten hold 10% to 15% of the sample. The sample consisted of gamma-delta T cells. The receptors were gathered from a human donor. It is not recorded whose cells these are; they may come from a transplant donor.

This clone is deemed medium-sized (0.01 to 0.1%). The chain recombines TRDV2 with TRDJ1, with D perhaps matching TRDD3 (6 bases). Trimming shortened V by 3 bases and J by 0 bases, and 19 bases separated the two germline ends. The V gene's germline CDR1 is GEAIGNYY and CDR2 EKD. This CDR3 has 17 amino acids. The chain's CDR3 is CACDAMGGERYTDKLIF. The CDR3 DNA is TGTGCCTGTGACGCCATGGGGGGGGAAAGGTACACCGATAAACTCATCTTT.

This clone is medium-sized within its sample. This rearrangement joins TRDV1 to TRDJ1; 8 nucleotides match TRDD3. The germline gives CDR1 TSWWSYY, CDR2 QGS. This CDR3 has 17 residues. V was pared by 3 bases and J by 3 bases, with 12 bases of the junction left unmatched. CDR3 nucleotide sequence: TGTGCTCTTGGGGACACCCTGGGGATACCATTTGCCGATAAACTCATCTTT. Amino acids: CALGDTLGIPFADKLIF.

Turning to this clone: Given a far larger clone just one base away, this is likely a sequencing read error. Other DNA sequences in the same sample also yield this CDR3. The V gene is TRDV2, the J gene TRDJ1, with TRDD3 identical over 9 bases. From germline, CDR1 is GEAIGNYY and CDR2 EKD. V lost 3 bases, J lost 0 bases, and 7 bases stayed unmatched. The CDR3 has 16 residues. Written as DNA, the CDR3 is TGTGCCTGTGACGCCTTACTGGGGGACTACACCGATAAACTCATCTTT. Its protein is CACDALLGDYTDKLIF.

This clone has more than one count but fewer than ten. A much bigger clone sits one base away, suggesting this may be a read error. This CDR3 is also generated by other DNA sequences in the sample. The chain couples TRDV2 to TRDJ1; 10 nucleotides agree with TRDD3. Germline trimming cut 3 bases from V and 0 bases from J; bases unmatched to any gene: 18. This CDR3 is built from 20 residues. Germline V gene lookup returns CDR1 GEAIGNYY and CDR2 EKD. This chain's CDR3 is CACDPLVGGGYPLYTDKLIF. In DNA, the CDR3 is TGTGCCTGTGACCCCCTCGTGGGTGGGGGATACCCTCTCTACACCGATAAACTCATCTTT.

The sample holds a few counts of this clone. A much larger clone differs from this one at a single base, so this may be a read error. The rearrangement uses TRDV2 and TRDJ1; TRDD3 matches at 12 bases. The CDR3 loop spans 17 amino acids. CDR1 and CDR2 (germline): GEAIGNYY, EKD. Here the CDR3 reads CACDTLGDTGYTDKLTF. The DNA for the CDR3 is TGTGCCTGTGACACACTGGGGGATACTGGTTATACCGATAAACTCACCTTT.

A remark on this clone: A far larger clone is a single base away, which makes a read error likely. The chain links TRDV2 to TRDJ1, with TRDD3 identical over 7 bases. This CDR3 spans 16 amino acids. Germline CDR1 reads GEAIGNYY; CDR2 reads EKD. The CDR3 loop reads CACDIAGDPFGDKPIF. Written as DNA, the CDR3 is TGTGCCTGTGACATTGCGGGGGATCCTTTCGGCGATAAACCCATCTTT.

This clone rates as medium-sized. At the DNA level, this CDR3 is encoded by other sequences in the same sample as well. The chain has TRDV2 and TRDJ1, with 7 bases lining up with TRDD3. Germline trimming cut 0 bases from V and 4 bases from J; bases unmatched to any gene: 7. The germline gives CDR1 GEAIGNYY, CDR2 EKD. There are 15 residues in the CDR3. The chain's CDR3 is CACDTVGGLSDKLIF. The DNA for the CDR3 is TGTGCCTGTGACACCGTGGGGGGATTAAGCGATAAACTCATCTTT.

Points on this clone: A much more abundant neighbour one base away suggests this may be a read error. Other DNA sequences in this sample translate to the same CDR3. The genes are TRDV2 and TRDJ3, with TRDD3 identical over 7 bases. V lost 0 bases to trimming and J lost 1 base; unmatched junction nucleotides: 5. The CDR3 runs to 18 residues. Per the germline V gene, CDR1 is GEAIGNYY and CDR2 is EKD. The CDR3 coding sequence is TGTGCCTGTGACACCGGATGGGGGAAATCCTGGGACACCCGACAGATGTTTTTC. Translation: CACDTGWGKSWDTRQMFF.

A word on this clone: This may arise from a read error, as a much more abundant clone is one base away. Different DNA sequences within this sample yield the same CDR3. The chain is built from TRDV2 and TRDJ1, with D tentatively TRDD3 (6 bases). CDR1 is GEAIGNYY, CDR2 EKD, per germline. CDR3 length: 14 amino acids. The CDR3 loop is CACDTLGITDKLIF. The DNA of the CDR3 is TGCGCCTGTGACACTCTGGGGATCACCGATAAACTCATCTTT.

Regarding this clone: A far larger clone is just one base off, so this is likely a read error. The chain carries TRDV2 and TRDJ3, with 12 bases identical to TRDD3. Germline V lookup: CDR1 GEAIGNYY, CDR2 EKD. This CDR3 has 23 amino acids. Trimming took 5 bases from V and 0 from J; bases not matched to a gene: 19. The CDR3 sequence is CACAAGYWGIQDGGSWDTRQMFF. CDR3 nucleotide sequence: TGTGCCTGTGCCGCGGGATACTGGGGGATACAAGACGGAGGCTCCTGGGACACCCGACAGATGTTTTTC.

Concerning this clone: An end of the junction differs from the germline gene, which may be a read error. The chain recombines TRDV2 with TRDJ3, with 11 bases aligning to TRDD3. The CDR3 consists of 20 residues. Germline CDR1 reads GEAIGNYY; CDR2 reads EKD. For the CDR3, the DNA is TGTGCCTGTGACACCGGCTGGGGGATACCCGGCTCCTGGTACACCCGACAGATGTTTTTC. Amino acids: CACDTGWGIPGSWYTRQMFF.

This clone ranks as large (0.1 to 1%). This CDR3 is also generated by other DNA sequences in the sample. The chain combines TRDV2 with TRDJ1; 11 bases are a match to TRDD3. Germline CDR1 is GEAIGNYY and CDR2 is EKD. This CDR3 is built from 18 residues. The V segment lost 1 base and the J segment 1 base; nucleotides outside the gene matches: 10. As DNA, the CDR3 is TGTGCCTGTGACACTCTACTGGGGGATAGTGTCTCCACCGATAAACTCATCTTT. It encodes CACDTLLGDSVSTDKLIF.

For this clone: A read error may explain this, as a much larger clone is one base away. The chain couples TRDV2 to TRDJ1; 9 bases are shared with TRDD3. V gave up 3 bases and J gave up 0 bases; unmatched junction bases: 7. Germline V gene data show CDR1 as GEAIGNYY and CDR2 as EKD. The CDR3 is 16 amino acids. The CDR3 region is CACDALGDPYTDKLIF. As DNA, the CDR3 is TGTGCCTGTGACGCACTGGGGGACCCGTACACCGATAAACTCATCTTT.